The table lists the clone carrying this T cell receptor beta chain with a few counts. Antigen: not known. This entry belongs to a study of molecular identifiers for immune sequencing clone quantification. Across the study: The replicate experiment used RNA from approximately 20,000 or 100,000 naive CD8 cells. This RNA was split into five aliquots, and four of them were sequenced.

Findings and limits, study-wide: Underestimation of highly expanded clone sizes could arise where identical TCR molecules share a barcode.

V lost 4 bases and J lost 5, with 16 bases in between. This CDR3 region has 15 residues. The germline CDR1 and CDR2 sequences are SGHRS and YFSETQ. TCRdb independently ran MiXCR on the PCR reads; one entry per CDR3 protein. The sample has a few hundred thousand distinct CDR3 sequences; about 25% are singletons. The sample comprised naive CD8+ T cells from blood, with Jurkat cell RNA spiked in. Subset described: FACS-sorted CD8+CD4-CCR7+CD45RA+ naive T cells. The chain carries TRBV5-1 and TRBJ2-1; a possible D gene is TRBD1 (6 bases). The TCR was taken from a human donor in good health. Some libraries in this study had Jurkat cell RNA spiked in. The CDR3 region has the DNA TGCGCCAGCAGCCCACGCAGGGGTTTGGACAATGAGCAGTTCTTC. Residues: CASSPRRGLDNEQFF.